The TCR beta chain described here comes from a study of human T cells and chemical hapten exposure. Study information: Alopecia areata, totalis or universalis affected patients, mainly female.

MiXCR, run by TCRdb on the RACE reads, gives a single entry per CDR3 protein. This repertoire shows some 330,000 distinct CDR3 sequences, around 5.5% found once; its top ten account for around 8.6%. Indicated time point: pre-sensitization, week 0. The treatment was: therapeutic diphenylcyclopropenone sensitization with weekly scalp DPC. Per germline, CDR1 SGDLS and CDR2 YYNGEE. V was pared by 0 bases and J by 6 bases, with 16 bases between. This CDR3 is built from 16 residues. The specimen was whole blood, collected in connection with sensitization to the hapten diphenylcyclopropenone (DPC). The sequence was collected from a young woman with alopecia areata. Some clones in this sample may be carry-over from other donors' samples. The rearrangement uses TRBV9 and TRBJ2-1, with D tentatively TRBD1 or TRBD2 (6 bases each). The CDR3 loop reads CASSVAGGGHSNEQFF. In DNA, the CDR3 is TGTGCCAGCAGCGTAGCCGGTGGGGGGCACTCCAATGAGCAGTTCTTC.